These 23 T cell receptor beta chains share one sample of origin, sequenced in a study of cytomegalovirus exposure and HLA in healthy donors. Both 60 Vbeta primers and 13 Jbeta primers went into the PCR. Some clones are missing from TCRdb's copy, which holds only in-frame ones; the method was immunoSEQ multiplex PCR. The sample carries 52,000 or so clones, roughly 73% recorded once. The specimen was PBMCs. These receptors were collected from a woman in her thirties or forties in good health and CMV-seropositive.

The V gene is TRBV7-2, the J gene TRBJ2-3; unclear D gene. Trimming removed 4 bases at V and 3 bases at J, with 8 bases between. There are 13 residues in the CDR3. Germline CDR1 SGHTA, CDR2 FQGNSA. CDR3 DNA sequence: TGTGCCAGCAGCTCAGGCTTTACAGATACGCAGTATTTT. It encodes CASSSGFTDTQYF.

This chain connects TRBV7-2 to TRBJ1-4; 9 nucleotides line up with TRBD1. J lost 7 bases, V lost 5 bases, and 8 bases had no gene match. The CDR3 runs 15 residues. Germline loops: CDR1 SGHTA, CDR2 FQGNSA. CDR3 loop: CASSPGQGRGEKLFF. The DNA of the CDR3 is TGTGCCAGCAGCCCCGGACAGGGGAGGGGTGAAAAACTGTTTTTT.

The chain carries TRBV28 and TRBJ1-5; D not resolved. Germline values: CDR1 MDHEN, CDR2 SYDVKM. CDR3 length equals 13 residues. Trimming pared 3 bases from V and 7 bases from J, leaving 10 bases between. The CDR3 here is CASSLEGPQPQHF. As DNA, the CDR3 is TGTGCCAGCAGTTTGGAGGGCCCCCAGCCCCAGCATTTT.

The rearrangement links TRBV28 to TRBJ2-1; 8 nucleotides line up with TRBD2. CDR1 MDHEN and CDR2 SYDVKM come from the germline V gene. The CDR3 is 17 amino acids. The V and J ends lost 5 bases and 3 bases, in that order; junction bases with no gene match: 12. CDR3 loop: CASSPPVRGAVYNEQFF. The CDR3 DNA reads TGTGCCAGCAGTCCCCCGGTGCGGGGGGCGGTCTACAATGAGCAGTTCTTC.

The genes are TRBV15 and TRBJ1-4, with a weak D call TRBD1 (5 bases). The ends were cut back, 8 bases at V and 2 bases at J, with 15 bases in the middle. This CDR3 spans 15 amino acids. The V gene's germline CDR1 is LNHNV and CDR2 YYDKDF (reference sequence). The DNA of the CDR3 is TGTGCCACCTCAAACTCACAGGCCACTAATGAAAAACTGTTTTTT. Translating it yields CATSNSQATNEKLFF.

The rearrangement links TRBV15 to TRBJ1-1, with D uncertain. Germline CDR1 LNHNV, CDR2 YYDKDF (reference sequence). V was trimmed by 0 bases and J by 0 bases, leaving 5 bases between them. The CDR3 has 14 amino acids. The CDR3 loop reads CATSRDRMNTEAFF. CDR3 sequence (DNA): TGTGCCACCAGCAGAGATCGTATGAACACTGAAGCTTTCTTT.

The CDR3 loop is CASSLSAGGNVNSPLHF. The CDR3 bases are TGTGCCAGCAGCTTATCTGCAGGGGGCAACGTTAATTCACCCCTCCACTTT. This chain connects TRBV5-4 to TRBJ1-6; 8 bases line up with TRBD1. Germline loops: CDR1 SGHNT, CDR2 YYREEE (reference sequence). The CDR3 is 17 residues long. Unmatched junction bases numbered 10, after V lost 2 bases and J lost 6 bases.

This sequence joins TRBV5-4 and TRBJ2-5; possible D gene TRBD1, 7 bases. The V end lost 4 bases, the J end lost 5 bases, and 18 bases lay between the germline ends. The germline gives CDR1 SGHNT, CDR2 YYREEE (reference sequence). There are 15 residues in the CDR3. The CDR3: CASSPGPGGWETQYF. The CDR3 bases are TGTGCCAGCAGCCCGGGTCCAGGGGGGTGGGAGACCCAGTACTTC.

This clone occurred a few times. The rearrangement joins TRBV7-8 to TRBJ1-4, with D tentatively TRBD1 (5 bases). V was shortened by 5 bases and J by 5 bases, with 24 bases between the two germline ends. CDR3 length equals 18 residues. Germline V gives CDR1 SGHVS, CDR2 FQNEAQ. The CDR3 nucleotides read TGTGCCAGCAGCACAGCACCTTTTACATCGCGGGGGAATGAAAAACTGTTTTTT. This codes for CASSTAPFTSRGNEKLFF.

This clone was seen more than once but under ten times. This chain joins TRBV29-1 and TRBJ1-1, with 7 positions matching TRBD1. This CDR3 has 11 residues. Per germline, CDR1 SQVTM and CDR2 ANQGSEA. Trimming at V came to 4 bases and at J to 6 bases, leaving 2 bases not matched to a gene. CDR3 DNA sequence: TGCAGCGTTGTGGGGACAGCTGAAGCTTTCTTT. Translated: CSVVGTAEAFF. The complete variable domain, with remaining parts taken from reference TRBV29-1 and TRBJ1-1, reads SAVISQKPSRDICQRGTSLTIQCQVDSQVTMMFWYRQQPGQSLTLIATANQGSEATYESGFVIDKFPISRPNLTFSTLTVSNMSPEDSSIYLCSVVGTAEAFFGQGTRLTVV.

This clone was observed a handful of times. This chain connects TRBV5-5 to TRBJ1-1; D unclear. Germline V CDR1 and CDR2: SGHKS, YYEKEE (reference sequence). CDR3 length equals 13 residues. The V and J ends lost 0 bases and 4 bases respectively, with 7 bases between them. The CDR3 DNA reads TGTGCCAGCAGCTTGGCTTCGTTCACTGAAGCTTTCTTT. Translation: CASSLASFTEAFF.

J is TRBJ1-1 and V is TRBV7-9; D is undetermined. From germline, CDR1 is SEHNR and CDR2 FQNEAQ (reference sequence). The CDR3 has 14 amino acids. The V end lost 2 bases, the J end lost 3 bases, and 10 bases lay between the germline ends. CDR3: CASSLLAPDTEAFF. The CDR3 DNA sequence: TGTGCCAGCAGCTTACTAGCCCCTGACACTGAAGCTTTCTTT.

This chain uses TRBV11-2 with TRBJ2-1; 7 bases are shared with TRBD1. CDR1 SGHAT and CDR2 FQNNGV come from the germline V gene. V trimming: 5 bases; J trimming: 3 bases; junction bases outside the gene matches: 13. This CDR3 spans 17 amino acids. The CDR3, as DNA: TGTGCCAGCAGCCTCCGACAGGGAACGGTTAACTACAATGAGCAGTTCTTC. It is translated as CASSLRQGTVNYNEQFF.

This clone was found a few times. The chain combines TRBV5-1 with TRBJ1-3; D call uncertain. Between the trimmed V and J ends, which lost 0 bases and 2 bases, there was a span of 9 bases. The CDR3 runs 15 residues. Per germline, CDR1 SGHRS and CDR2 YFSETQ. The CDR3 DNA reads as TGCGCCAGCAGCTTGGACCAGAACGCTGGAAACACCATATATTTT. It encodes CASSLDQNAGNTIYF.

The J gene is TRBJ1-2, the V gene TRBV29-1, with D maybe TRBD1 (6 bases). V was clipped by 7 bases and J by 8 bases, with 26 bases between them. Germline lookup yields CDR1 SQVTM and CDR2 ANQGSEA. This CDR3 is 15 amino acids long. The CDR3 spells CSEKGGGRFVSGYTF. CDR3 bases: TGCAGCGAGAAGGGCGGGGGGCGTTTCGTAAGCGGCTACACCTTC.

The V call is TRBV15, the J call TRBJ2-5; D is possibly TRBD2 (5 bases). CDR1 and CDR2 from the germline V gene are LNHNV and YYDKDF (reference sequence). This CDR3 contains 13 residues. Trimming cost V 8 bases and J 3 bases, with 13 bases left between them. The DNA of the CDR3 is TGTGCCACCGGCCCCGGGATGGAAGAGACCCAGTACTTC. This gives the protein CATGPGMEETQYF.

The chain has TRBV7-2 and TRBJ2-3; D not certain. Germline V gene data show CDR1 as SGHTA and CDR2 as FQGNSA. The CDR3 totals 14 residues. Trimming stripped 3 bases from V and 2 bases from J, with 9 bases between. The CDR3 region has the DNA TGTGCCAGCAGCTTTGGGCAGACCACAGATACGCAGTATTTT. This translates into CASSFGQTTDTQYF.

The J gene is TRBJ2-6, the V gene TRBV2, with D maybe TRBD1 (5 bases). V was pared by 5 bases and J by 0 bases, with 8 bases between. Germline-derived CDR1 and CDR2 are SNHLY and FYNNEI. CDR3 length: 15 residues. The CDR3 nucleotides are TGTGCCAGCAGTACAGGAATCTCTGGGGCCAACGTCCTGACTTTC. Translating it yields CASSTGISGANVLTF. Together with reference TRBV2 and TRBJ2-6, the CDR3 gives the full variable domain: EPEVTQTPSHQVTQMGQEVILRCVPISNHLYFYWYRQILGQKVEFLVSFYNNEISEKSEIFDDQFSVERPDGSNFTLKIRSTKLEDSAMYFCASSTGISGANVLTFGAGSRLTVL.

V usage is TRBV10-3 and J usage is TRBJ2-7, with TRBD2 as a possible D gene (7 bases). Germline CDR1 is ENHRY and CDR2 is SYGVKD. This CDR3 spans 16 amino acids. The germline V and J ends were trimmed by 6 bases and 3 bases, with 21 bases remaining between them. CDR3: CAIRRGGEGGGYEQYF. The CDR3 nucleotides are TGTGCCATCAGGAGAGGGGGGGAAGGTGGGGGCTACGAGCAGTACTTC.

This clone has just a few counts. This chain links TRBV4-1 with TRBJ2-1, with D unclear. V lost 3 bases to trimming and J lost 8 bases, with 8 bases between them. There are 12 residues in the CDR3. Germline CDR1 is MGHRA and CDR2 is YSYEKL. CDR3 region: CASSHLLDEQFF. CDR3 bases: TGCGCCAGCAGCCACCTGCTAGATGAGCAGTTCTTC.

CDR3 loop: CASSAATGTEAFF. CDR3 in DNA: TGTGCCAGCAGTGCCGCGACAGGGACTGAAGCTTTCTTT. This sequence joins TRBV6-4 and TRBJ1-1, with 7 bases aligning to TRBD1. CDR1 is MRHNA and CDR2 is SNTAGT in the germline V gene. Trimming removed 4 bases from V and 5 bases from J; junction bases left unmatched: 4. There are 13 residues in the CDR3.

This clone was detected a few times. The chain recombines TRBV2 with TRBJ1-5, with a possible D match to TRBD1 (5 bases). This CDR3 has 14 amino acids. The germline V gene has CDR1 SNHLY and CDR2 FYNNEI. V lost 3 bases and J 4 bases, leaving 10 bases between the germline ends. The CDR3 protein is CASSDKGSNQPQHF. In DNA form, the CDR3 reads TGTGCCAGCAGTGATAAGGGGTCTAATCAGCCCCAGCATTTT.

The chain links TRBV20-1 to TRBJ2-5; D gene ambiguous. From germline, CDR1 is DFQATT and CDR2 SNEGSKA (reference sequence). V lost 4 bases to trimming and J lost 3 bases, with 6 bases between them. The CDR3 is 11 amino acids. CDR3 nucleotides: TGCAGTGCTAAGAGTGAAGAGACCCAGTACTTC. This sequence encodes CSAKSEETQYF.